This is a list of T cell receptor beta chains from one sample in a study of tumor and adjacent non-tumor tissue in lung cancer. TCRdb passed the multiplex PCR reads through MiXCR, listing each CDR3 protein once. Among 100,000 to 150,000 distinct CDR3 sequences listed, around three fifths were seen once. Material for sequencing was lung tumor tissue. These receptor sequences come from a man aged 25 to 45 with non-small cell lung cancer. Each CDR3 is given with its conserved first and last residue. The order of the fields is V gene, D gene, clone size, J gene, CDR3 DNA, CDR3 protein. The D gene is left open where the match is weak. Expanded clones are given a class, and other clones once, few, many or no size at all.

V: TRBV20-1; D: -; size: -; J: TRBJ2-1; DNA: TGCAGTGCTAGAAATTGGCAGAACTACAATGAGCAGTTCTTC; CDR3: CSARNWQNYNEQFF
V: TRBV11-1; D: -; size: -; J: TRBJ1-2; DNA: TGTGCCAGCAGCCCAAATAATGGGTCGAACAAAGGCTACACTTTC; CDR3: CASSPNNGSNKGYTF
V: TRBV12-3/TRBV12-4; D: -; size: few; J: TRBJ2-7; DNA: TGTGCCAGTAATTTGGGGCTCCCCCCCTACGAGCAGTACTTC; CDR3: CASNLGLPPYEQYF
V: TRBV30; D: -; size: -; J: TRBJ2-3; DNA: TGTTCCTGGAGTGTGGGAGGTTGGGTAGTCAACACAGATACGCAGTATTTT; CDR3: CSWSVGGWVVNTDTQYF
V: TRBV20-1; D: -; size: few; J: TRBJ1-2; DNA: TGCAGTCTAGGAGTAAGGAACTATGGCTACATCTTC; CDR3: CSLGVRNYGYIF
V: TRBV12-3/TRBV12-4; D: -; size: -; J: TRBJ2-1; DNA: TGTGCCAGCAGTTTTGCGAGGCTCAATGAGCAGTTCTTC; CDR3: CASSFARLNEQFF
V: TRBV7-8; D: -; size: -; J: TRBJ1-1; DNA: TGTGCCAGCACCTTATCCGGGTGTTTGAACACTGAAGCTTTCTTT; CDR3: CASTLSGCLNTEAFF
V: TRBV7-9; D: -; size: few; J: TRBJ1-6; DNA: TGTGCCAGCAGCTACTACGACAGGCCGGGATCACCCCTCCACTTT; CDR3: CASSYYDRPGSPLHF
V: TRBV7-9; D: TRBD2; size: -; J: TRBJ2-1; DNA: TGTGCCAGCAGCTCAAGTGGGACTAGCGGATACAATGAGCAGTTCTTC; CDR3: CASSSSGTSGYNEQFF
V: TRBV12-3/TRBV12-4; D: TRBD2; size: -; J: TRBJ2-5; DNA: TGTGCCAGTAGCGGACCCTGGACTAGCGGCCAAGAGACCCAGTACTTC; CDR3: CASSGPWTSGQETQYF
V: TRBV6-5; D: -; size: -; J: TRBJ1-1; DNA: TGTGCCAGCAACTACGCATCGAACACTGAAGCTTTCTTT; CDR3: CASNYASNTEAFF
V: TRBV20-1; D: TRBD1; size: -; J: TRBJ1-2; DNA: TGCAGTGCTAGAGATAGGGCAGGGGGATACGGTTACACGTTC; CDR3: CSARDRAGGYGYTF
V: TRBV6-5; D: -; size: many; J: TRBJ1-3; DNA: TGTGCCAGCAGTTCCTCGACAGGCCTTTCAAACACCATATATTTT; CDR3: CASSSSTGLSNTIYF
V: TRBV20-1; D: TRBD2; size: -; J: TRBJ2-3; DNA: TGCAGTGACTGGACTAGTGGGAGGGCCGCAGATACGCAGTATTTT; CDR3: CSDWTSGRAADTQYF
V: TRBV20-1; D: -; size: -; J: TRBJ1-5; DNA: TGCCGTGCTCTTGAGGAGCAGGGACGAAGGGCCAATCAGCCCCAGCATTTT; CDR3: CRALEEQGRRANQPQHF
V: TRBV6-1; D: TRBD1; size: once; J: TRBJ1-1; DNA: TGTGGCAGCAATGCAGGGGGGGTATCAGAAACTGAAGCTTTCTTT; CDR3: CGSNAGGVSETEAFF
V: TRBV12-3/TRBV12-4; D: -; size: -; J: TRBJ2-3; DNA: TGTGCCAGCACCCGTGTGGGTACTACGCAGTATTTT; CDR3: CASTRVGTTQYF
V: TRBV12-5; D: TRBD2; size: -; J: TRBJ2-3; DNA: TGTGCTAGTGTCCTAGCGGCAGGTCGGAGCAATCAGCCCCAGTATTTT; CDR3: CASVLAAGRSNQPQYF
V: TRBV20-1; D: -; size: many; J: TRBJ2-3; DNA: TGCAGTGCTAGAGGGCTGAGCCCGGATACGCAGTATTTT; CDR3: CSARGLSPDTQYF
V: TRBV28; D: TRBD1; size: few; J: TRBJ2-4; DNA: TGTGCCAGCAGTTTGACAGGGGCCAAAGACATTCAGTACTTC; CDR3: CASSLTGAKDIQYF
V: TRBV12-3/TRBV12-4; D: -; size: many; J: TRBJ1-5; DNA: TGTGCCAGCAGTTCCAGGGGGCCCCAGCATTTT; CDR3: CASSSRGPQHF
V: TRBV14; D: TRBD1; size: many; J: TRBJ2-3; DNA: TGTGCCAGCAGCCAACGGGACAGGGCCCGAGGAGATACGCAGTATTTT; CDR3: CASSQRDRARGDTQYF